This record looks at one T cell receptor beta chain sequence and its context. These data are taken from a study of CD8+ T cells in alopecia areata. The treatment is: oral pan-JAK inhibitor, 5-10 mg twice daily. In each case, RNA was isolated and then reverse transcribed into cDNA as the sequencing template. Measured with immunoSEQ multiplex PCR; TCRdb has only the in-frame clones, and not every one. The data hold 150,000 to 200,000 clones, with around 71% observed a single time. With 4 bases removed from V and 2 bases from J, the gap between germline ends came to 9 bases. The CDR3 has 12 amino acids. Germline lookup yields CDR1 SQVTM and CDR2 ANQGSEA.

This sequence originates from a human donor with alopecia areata. The chain recombines TRBV29-1 with TRBJ2-7; no definite D call. Sequencing was performed on CD4+ T cells sorted from blood, taken at week 4, from a patient treated with tofacitinib. The CDR3 loop is CSVADNAYEQYF. Here the CDR3 DNA reads TGCAGCGTTGCTGACAACGCCTACGAGCAGTACTTC.